Included here is one T cell receptor beta chain sequence, with context. TCRdb's copy holds only in-frame clones and misses some; the assay was immunoSEQ multiplex PCR. The sample carries 300,000 to 350,000 clones, about 90% recorded once. During active infection, Seattle patients enrolled and were then monitored through disease. This record comes from a study of blood T cell repertoires in COVID-19. Study at large: From T cells, B-cell-depleted T cells, or PBMCs came the material, which was cDNA or gDNA.

Germline V lookup: CDR1 MNHEY, CDR2 SVGEGT. The J segment lost 4 bases and the V segment lost 4 bases, leaving 12 bases of the junction unmatched. This CDR3 has 19 residues. The chain carries TRBV6-2 or TRBV6-3 and TRBJ2-3; 15 bases match TRBD2. Sequenced material: peripheral blood. The TCR sequence derives from a woman aged 50 to 60 with COVID-19, enrolled during active disease. The CDR3 region is CASSWTSGRASILPDTQYF. CDR3 bases: TGTGCCAGCAGTTGGACTAGCGGGAGGGCCTCGATATTGCCAGATACGCAGTATTTT.